This T cell receptor beta chain was profiled in a study of CD49a tissue-resident CD8 T cells in human skin listed by TCRdb under 2017. For the wider study: The study examined tissue-resident memory CD8+ T cell subsets in human skin defined by CD49a, CD69 and CD103 expression.

The library was generated by the immunoSEQ multiplex PCR assay. The study's own analysis went as follows. Across the sorted blood, dermal and epidermal CD8+ T cell populations, TCR V beta family usage frequencies were compared. Entries here come from immuneACCESS through TCRdb and include only in-frame sequences with V and J called. Some clones fail to appear in such tables; in the studies checked, an unresolved V gene covers under half of the shortfall, and the cause of the remainder is unknown. V, J and clone size were drawn from that table, and D and trimming were deduced from the DNA. The sample table records more than 1,300 clones; approximately 70% of these occur just once. The biggest ten clones account for 37% of the sample. The germline V gene (reference sequence) provides CDR1 MNHEY and CDR2 SMNVEV. The CDR3 runs 15 residues from the cysteine to the phenylalanine. Only the CDR3 portion is preserved as DNA: 45 bases, with reading frame beginning at the first base. Germline trimming amounts to 6 bases on V and 3 bases on J, with 7 as the count of junction bases outside the gene matches.

For roughly five healthy donors, sorted CD8+ T cells taken from blood, dermis and epidermis had their TCR beta CDR3 regions analysed. All TCR-sequenced donors were healthy individuals, and each provided both blood and skin samples. Sorting was used to isolate CD8+ T cell populations prior to TCR beta sequencing. A note on this clone: This receptor's antigen is unknown. No base quality information exists; no much larger clone differs at one position.

Sequencing input: CLA- CD8+ effector memory T cells sorted from blood. The V gene is TRBV27 and the J gene is TRBJ1-5; 8 bases in the junction line up with TRBD1. This clonotype was sampled from a human donor in good health. The CDR3 here reads CASSITGGINQPQHF. In nucleotide form, the sequence is TGTGCCAGCAGCATAACAGGGGGTATCAATCAGCCCCAGCATTTT.